This TCR beta chain comes out of a study of cytomegalovirus exposure and HLA in healthy donors (dated by TCRdb to 2015 to 2018). General notes on the study: According to a later analysis, the roughly 120 validation repertoires were produced on the same platform as the roughly 600 repertoires of the first cohort. The aim of the study was to test whether cataloging public T cell receptors could identify signatures of past pathogen exposure. A separate validation cohort of some 130 different subjects was used in addition to the roughly 620-subject first cohort. To predict cytomegalovirus infection status, the study combined high-throughput TCR immunosequencing, statistical association of individual TCRs with disease status, and machine learning.

A word on this clone: Its antigen remains undetermined. Qualities for individual bases were not recorded, and no much larger clone is one base off. Distinct nucleotide sequences in the sample also encode this CDR3.

The germline ends are 13 bases apart after V is trimmed by 6 bases and J by 2 bases. Reading the germline V gene gives CDR1 SNHLY and CDR2 FYNNEI. The CDR3 numbers 14 residues from cysteine through phenylalanine. Just the 42-base CDR3 DNA is kept, in frame starting at base 1. Points the paper makes about the study in general: Cytomegalovirus status was reported to be diagnosed by the classifier with high specificity and sensitivity in both the original and validation cohorts. While some public TCRs were present in many individuals, most TCR sequences turned up only very rarely across donors. Of the cluster scores, roughly 95% were above 0 in a later analysis, which found that TCRs clustered in the first cohort also tended to co-occur in the 120 or so validation repertoires. A later analysis had no HLA typing for the validation cohort, so co-occurrence there was scored across all 120 or so repertoires. In vitro tests confirmed that a few of the cytomegalovirus-associated TCR beta chains recognize cytomegalovirus antigens. The authors suggested that the approach could potentially be extended to other disease states and immunological phenotypes. In the study, approximately 160 TCR beta chains were listed as associated with cytomegalovirus.

Library method: the immunoSEQ multiplex PCR assay. Per the original workflow: A statistical classification framework was built for diagnosing cytomegalovirus status from the catalog of TCR beta chain sequences. The source is immuneACCESS, and TCRdb retained only in-frame sequences with V and J called. Part of the clones is not carried over; for the studies checked, unresolved V genes explain less than half of this, and the remainder is unexplained. That table is the source of V, J and clone size, and D and trimming were worked out from the DNA. The sample table lists some 140,000 clones, around four fifths of them with a count of one. The ten largest make up 25% to 30% of the sample. The donors belonged to the validation cohort of about 120 subjects, which was separate from the roughly 700-subject first cohort.

The origin of this receptor is a man aged 30-40 years in good health and CMV-seropositive. Sequenced material: PBMCs. The chain was built from TRBV2 and TRBJ1-2; tentative D gene TRBD1, with 6 bases matching. DNA sequence: TGTGCCAGCAGCCTGCAGGGGAGCAACTATGGCTACACCTTC. Translated, this gives CASSLQGSNYGYTF.